What follows is one T cell receptor beta chain and its context. Its target is unknown. These data belong to a study of vaccination and CD4 T cells after COVID-19. Study information: Control wells got either CEFX epitopes, HIV-1 Nef peptides, or no peptide at all.

The Oncomine TCR Beta short-read assay was applied to DNA of cultured CD4+ T cells. Genomic DNA was taken out of cultured CD4+ T cells by extraction. TCRdb itself ran the PCR reads through MiXCR, one entry per CDR3 protein. The data contain more than 7,500 distinct CDR3 sequences, about 43% of them singletons. Looked up from germline, CDR1 is GTSNPN and CDR2 is SVGIG (reference sequence). V was shortened by 8 bases and J by 4 bases, with 14 bases between the two germline ends. The CDR3 covers 13 residues. Documented treatment: approximately nine-day PBMC culture with coronavirus spike peptide pools or control peptides (ViraFEST assay). Researchers collected the unexposed donor's CD4+ T cells before the COVID-19 pandemic (2011-2018).

V gene TRBV30 combines with J gene TRBJ2-2; D is perhaps TRBD1 (6 bases). Sequencing input: CD4+ T cells from blood, cultured in vitro. The receptor comes from a human donor in good health. The CDR3 is CARQVVGTGELFF. The DNA for the CDR3 is TGTGCCCGACAGGTGGTGGGCACCGGGGAGCTGTTTTTT.